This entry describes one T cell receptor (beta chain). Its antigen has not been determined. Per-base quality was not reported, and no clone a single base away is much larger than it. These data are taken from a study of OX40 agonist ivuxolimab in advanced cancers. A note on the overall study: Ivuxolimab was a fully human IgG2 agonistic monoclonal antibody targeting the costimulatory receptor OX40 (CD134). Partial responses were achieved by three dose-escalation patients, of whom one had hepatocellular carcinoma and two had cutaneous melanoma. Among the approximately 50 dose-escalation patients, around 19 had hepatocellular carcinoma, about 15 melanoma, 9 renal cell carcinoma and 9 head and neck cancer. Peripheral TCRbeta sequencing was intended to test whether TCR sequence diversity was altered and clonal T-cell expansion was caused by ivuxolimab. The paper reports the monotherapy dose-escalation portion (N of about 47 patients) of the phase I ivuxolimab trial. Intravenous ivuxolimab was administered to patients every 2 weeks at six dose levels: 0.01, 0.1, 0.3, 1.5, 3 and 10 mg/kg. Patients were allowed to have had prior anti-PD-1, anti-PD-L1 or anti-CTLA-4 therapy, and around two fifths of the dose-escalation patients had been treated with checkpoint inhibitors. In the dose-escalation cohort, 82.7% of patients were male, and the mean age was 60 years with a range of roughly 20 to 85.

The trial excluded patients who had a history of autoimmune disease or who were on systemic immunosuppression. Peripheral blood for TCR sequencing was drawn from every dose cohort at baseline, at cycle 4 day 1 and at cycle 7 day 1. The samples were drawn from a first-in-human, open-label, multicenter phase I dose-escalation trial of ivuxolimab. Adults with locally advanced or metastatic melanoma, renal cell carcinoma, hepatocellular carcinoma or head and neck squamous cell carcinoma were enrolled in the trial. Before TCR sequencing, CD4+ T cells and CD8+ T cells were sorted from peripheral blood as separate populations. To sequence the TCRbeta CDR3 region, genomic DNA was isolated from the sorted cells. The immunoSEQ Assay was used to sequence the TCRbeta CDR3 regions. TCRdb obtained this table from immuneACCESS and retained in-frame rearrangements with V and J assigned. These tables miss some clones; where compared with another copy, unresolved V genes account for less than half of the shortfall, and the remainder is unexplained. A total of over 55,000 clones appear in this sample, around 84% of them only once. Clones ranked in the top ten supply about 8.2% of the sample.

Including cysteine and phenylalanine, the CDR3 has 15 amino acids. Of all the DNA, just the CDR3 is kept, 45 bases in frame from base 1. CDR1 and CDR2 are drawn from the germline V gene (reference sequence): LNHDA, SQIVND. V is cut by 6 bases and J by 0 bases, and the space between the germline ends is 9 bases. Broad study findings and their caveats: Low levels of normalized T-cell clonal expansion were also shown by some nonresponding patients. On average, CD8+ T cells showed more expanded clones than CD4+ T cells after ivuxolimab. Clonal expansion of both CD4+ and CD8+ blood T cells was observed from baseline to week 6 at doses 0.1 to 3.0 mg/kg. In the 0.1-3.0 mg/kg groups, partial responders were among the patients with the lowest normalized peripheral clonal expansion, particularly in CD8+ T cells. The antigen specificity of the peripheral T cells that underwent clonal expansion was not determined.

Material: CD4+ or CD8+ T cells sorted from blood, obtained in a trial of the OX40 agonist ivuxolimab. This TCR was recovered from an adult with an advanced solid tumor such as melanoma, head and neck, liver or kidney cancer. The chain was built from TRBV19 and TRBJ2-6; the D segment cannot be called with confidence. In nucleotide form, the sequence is TGTGCCAGTAGCGTACAGAGCTCTGGGGCCAACGTCCTGACTTTC. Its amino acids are CASSVQSSGANVLTF.